The sequence of this T cell receptor (beta chain) was determined in a study of blood T cell repertoires in COVID-19. CDR1 is SEHNR, CDR2 FQNEAQ, per germline (reference sequence). The ends lost 3 bases at V and 1 base at J; junction bases unmatched: 1. CDR3 size: 15 residues. Participants were aged roughly 18 to 89 years, lived in 20 to 25 US areas, and enrolled virtually. Participants' reported clinical history set cohort assignment. Only in-frame clones appear in the TCRdb table, and some are missing; sequencing was by immunoSEQ multiplex PCR. The repertoire holds roughly 150,000 clones, around 80% seen once, with about 5.2% in the top ten.

The V gene is TRBV7-9, the J gene TRBJ2-1, with TRBD1 matching 9 bases. Sequences were obtained from PBMCs or T cells enriched from blood (not recorded which). The origin of this receptor is a man in his sixties or seventies who had been exposed to COVID-19. The CDR3 nucleotides read TGTGCCAGCAGCTTCGGGACAGGGTCCTACAATGAGCAGTTCTTC. This gives the protein CASSFGTGSYNEQFF. The whole variable domain, remainder taken from reference TRBV7-9 and TRBJ2-1, is DTGVSQNPRHKITKRGQNVTFRCDPISEHNRLYWYRQTLGQGPEFLTYFQNEAQLEKSRLLSDRFSAERPKGSFSTLEIQRTEQGDSAMYLCASSFGTGSYNEQFFGPGTRLTVL.